The clone carrying this TCR beta chain is judged medium-sized. The data were obtained in a study of spatial heterogeneity in lung cancer. Sample time point: sample taken at primary tumor resection. Each CDR3 protein gets one entry after TCRdb re-called the 5' RACE reads with MiXCR. The table has around 87,000 distinct CDR3 sequences, 10% to 15% seen once; the top ten hold roughly 39%. Trimming cost V 6 bases and J 4 bases, with 19 bases left between them. This CDR3 comprises 15 residues. Germline loops: CDR1 SQVTM, CDR2 ANQGSEA. The chain carries TRBV29-1 and TRBJ2-1; the D call may be TRBD1 or TRBD2 (6 bases each). This TCR was recovered from a male donor with early-stage non-small cell lung cancer. This specimen consisted of PBMCs, obtained at surgery. CDR3 in DNA: TGCAGCGTGGCGAAGGTGAGGGGGACTTACAATGAGCAGTTCTTC. Translating it yields CSVAKVRGTYNEQFF.